A selection of T cell receptor beta chains follows, all from one sample in a study of shared clonotypes between healthy human individuals. TCRdb's table, derived via immunoSEQ multiplex PCR, lists solely in-frame clones and lacks some. This table has millions of clones, over 85% appearing once. What was sequenced was naive CD4+ T cells sorted from blood. Every receptor here comes from a man aged 18 to 30 in good health. The CDR3 runs from the conserved cysteine through the conserved F or W. D genes are given only for firm matches. Not all rows give a size; the values are once, few, many and, for expanded clones, a class.

J gene: TRBJ2-1; D gene: -; clone size: -; V gene: TRBV16; CDR3 DNA: TGTGCCAGCAGTATTGGGGAGATTAATGAGCAGTTCTTC; CDR3 protein: CASSIGEINEQFF
J gene: TRBJ1-1; D gene: TRBD1; clone size: -; V gene: TRBV6-5; CDR3 DNA: TGTGCCAGCAGCCGAGACAGGGGGTTTGAAGCTTTCTTT; CDR3 protein: CASSRDRGFEAFF
J gene: TRBJ2-1; D gene: TRBD2; clone size: -; V gene: TRBV2; CDR3 DNA: TGTGCCAGCGGGGGACTAGCGGGACCATACAATGAGCAGTTCTTC; CDR3 protein: CASGGLAGPYNEQFF
J gene: TRBJ2-4; D gene: -; clone size: -; V gene: TRBV20-1; CDR3 DNA: TGCAGTGCTAGAGGCTCCGCCGGACAGTACTTC; CDR3 protein: CSARGSAGQYF
J gene: TRBJ2-7; D gene: -; clone size: -; V gene: TRBV15; CDR3 DNA: TGTGCCACCAGCGGAGAGAAAGGAGGCTACGAGCAGTACTTC; CDR3 protein: CATSGEKGGYEQYF
J gene: TRBJ2-2; D gene: TRBD2; clone size: -; V gene: TRBV10-3; CDR3 DNA: TGTGCCATCAGTCCGACTAGCGGGGGGGCTAACACCGGGGAGCTGTTTTTT; CDR3 protein: CAISPTSGGANTGELFF
J gene: TRBJ2-1; D gene: TRBD2; clone size: -; V gene: TRBV30; CDR3 DNA: TGTGCCGGGACAGGCCACAGCGGGAGGGTGTACAATGAGCAGTTCTTC; CDR3 protein: CAGTGHSGRVYNEQFF
J gene: TRBJ2-6; D gene: TRBD1; clone size: -; V gene: TRBV7-2; CDR3 DNA: TGTGCCAGCAGCCTCACCGCGACAGGGTCAGGGGCCAACGTCCTGACTTTC; CDR3 protein: CASSLTATGSGANVLTF
J gene: TRBJ1-6; D gene: TRBD1; clone size: -; V gene: TRBV7-2; CDR3 DNA: TGTGCCAGCAGACGGGACAGGGGGAGGGATTCACCCCTCCACTTT; CDR3 protein: CASRRDRGRDSPLHF
J gene: TRBJ2-2; D gene: -; clone size: -; V gene: TRBV5-1; CDR3 DNA: TGCGCCAGCAGCTTGGCGGGGACCACCGGGGAGCTGTTTTTT; CDR3 protein: CASSLAGTTGELFF
J gene: TRBJ1-1; D gene: -; clone size: -; V gene: TRBV27; CDR3 DNA: TGTGCCAGCAGTACCCGGACAGCCCCGAGGGGGGTTGAAGCTTTCTTT; CDR3 protein: CASSTRTAPRGVEAFF
J gene: TRBJ2-5; D gene: -; clone size: once; V gene: TRBV6-6; CDR3 DNA: TGTGCCAGCAGTTCACCCTTGGGGTACCAAGAGACCCAGTACTTC; CDR3 protein: CASSSPLGYQETQYF
J gene: TRBJ2-1; D gene: -; clone size: -; V gene: TRBV15; CDR3 DNA: TGTGCCACCAGCACCCGGACAACACCGCTTCTGTTTAATGAGCAGTTCTTC; CDR3 protein: CATSTRTTPLLFNEQFF
J gene: TRBJ2-7; D gene: -; clone size: -; V gene: TRBV19; CDR3 DNA: TGTGCCAGTAGTGTCCAACCTAGCGTCCAATACGAGCAGTACTTC; CDR3 protein: CASSVQPSVQYEQYF
J gene: TRBJ2-2; D gene: TRBD1; clone size: -; V gene: TRBV5-1; CDR3 DNA: TGCGCCAGCAGCTTCATTCCGACAGGGGGCACCGGGGAGCTGTTTTTT; CDR3 protein: CASSFIPTGGTGELFF
J gene: TRBJ2-2; D gene: -; clone size: -; V gene: TRBV10-1; CDR3 DNA: TGCGCCAGCAGCGCCTCCTTGAACACCGGGGAGCTGTTTTTT; CDR3 protein: CASSASLNTGELFF
J gene: TRBJ1-6; D gene: TRBD1; clone size: once; V gene: TRBV9; CDR3 DNA: TGTGCCAGCAGCGGCCCGGGACAGCCTAATTCACCCCTCCACTTT; CDR3 protein: CASSGPGQPNSPLHF
J gene: TRBJ1-1; D gene: TRBD1; clone size: -; V gene: TRBV6-5; CDR3 DNA: TGTGCCAGCGGGACAGGGTTGGCTGAAGCTTTCTTT; CDR3 protein: CASGTGLAEAFF
J gene: TRBJ1-4; D gene: -; clone size: -; V gene: TRBV6-5; CDR3 DNA: TGTGCCAGCAGAGGATTCGGGGGGCCTAATGAAAAACTGTTTTTT; CDR3 protein: CASRGFGGPNEKLFF
J gene: TRBJ2-3; D gene: -; clone size: -; V gene: TRBV27; CDR3 DNA: TGTGCCAGCAGCCCTACTAGCTCCGCAGATACGCAGTATTTT; CDR3 protein: CASSPTSSADTQYF
J gene: TRBJ2-5; D gene: -; clone size: -; V gene: TRBV25-1; CDR3 DNA: TGTGCCAGCAGTGAATTAGGCTCGACAGGTGGAGAGACCCAGTACTTC; CDR3 protein: CASSELGSTGGETQYF
J gene: TRBJ2-5; D gene: TRBD2; clone size: -; V gene: TRBV5-1; CDR3 DNA: TGCGCCAGCAGCAGGTTAGCGGGGGCCGGAGAGACCCAGTACTTC; CDR3 protein: CASSRLAGAGETQYF
J gene: TRBJ1-2; D gene: TRBD1; clone size: -; V gene: TRBV19; CDR3 DNA: TGTGCCAGTTCCGGACAGGTGTATGGCTACACCTTC; CDR3 protein: CASSGQVYGYTF
J gene: TRBJ2-3; D gene: TRBD2; clone size: -; V gene: TRBV5-4; CDR3 DNA: TGTGCCAGCAGCTCCCTAGCGGGGGGTACAGATACGCAGTATTTT; CDR3 protein: CASSSLAGGTDTQYF
J gene: TRBJ1-4; D gene: -; clone size: -; V gene: TRBV7-9; CDR3 DNA: TGTGCCAGCAGCTTACCCAACGGGGGAGGACTGTTTTTT; CDR3 protein: CASSLPNGGGLFF
J gene: TRBJ2-7; D gene: -; clone size: -; V gene: TRBV5-1; CDR3 DNA: TGCGCCAGCAGCTTGGGGGACCGCTCCTACGAGCAGTACTTC; CDR3 protein: CASSLGDRSYEQYF
J gene: TRBJ2-3; D gene: -; clone size: -; V gene: TRBV29-1; CDR3 DNA: TGCACCTCGAGGGTCGCAGATACGCAGTATTTT; CDR3 protein: CTSRVADTQYF
J gene: TRBJ2-7; D gene: -; clone size: -; V gene: TRBV19; CDR3 DNA: TGTGCCAGTAGTTCGGGGGGCCCCTACGAGCAGTACTTC; CDR3 protein: CASSSGGPYEQYF
J gene: TRBJ1-2; D gene: -; clone size: -; V gene: TRBV6-6; CDR3 DNA: TGTGCCAGCAAAAGGGGTTATGGCTACACCTTC; CDR3 protein: CASKRGYGYTF
J gene: TRBJ2-3; D gene: -; clone size: -; V gene: TRBV11-1; CDR3 DNA: TGTGCCAGCAGCCCACAACAGGTCTCCGCAGATACGCAGTATTTT; CDR3 protein: CASSPQQVSADTQYF
J gene: TRBJ2-5; D gene: -; clone size: -; V gene: TRBV2; CDR3 DNA: TGTGCCAGCAGTGAACTCCGGGGGACAAGGGATCCCCAAGAGACCCAGTACTTC; CDR3 protein: CASSELRGTRDPQETQYF
J gene: TRBJ1-2; D gene: TRBD1; clone size: -; V gene: TRBV7-9; CDR3 DNA: TGTGCCAGCAGCTTAAGGGCCGAGGGGGCAGGTGGCTACACCTTC; CDR3 protein: CASSLRAEGAGGYTF
J gene: TRBJ2-1; D gene: TRBD2; clone size: once; V gene: TRBV18; CDR3 DNA: TGTGCCAGCTCACGATCGACTAGCGCAGTCTACAATGAGCAGTTCTTC; CDR3 protein: CASSRSTSAVYNEQFF
J gene: TRBJ1-4; D gene: TRBD1; clone size: few; V gene: TRBV5-5; CDR3 DNA: TGTGCCAGCAGTCTGACAGGGACCTCAAATGAAAAACTGTTTTTT; CDR3 protein: CASSLTGTSNEKLFF
J gene: TRBJ1-5; D gene: TRBD1; clone size: -; V gene: TRBV19; CDR3 DNA: TGTGCCAGCAGACAGGGGGGAGCCTTTGGCAATCAGCCCCAGCATTTT; CDR3 protein: CASRQGGAFGNQPQHF
J gene: TRBJ2-1; D gene: -; clone size: -; V gene: TRBV29-1; CDR3 DNA: TGCAGCGCCGCTCAGGGCATCATCAATGAGCAGTTCTTC; CDR3 protein: CSAAQGIINEQFF
J gene: TRBJ2-7; D gene: TRBD1; clone size: -; V gene: TRBV5-4; CDR3 DNA: TGTGCCAGCAGACCGGAGGGCAGGGGGCAGTACGAGCAGTACTTC; CDR3 protein: CASRPEGRGQYEQYF
J gene: TRBJ2-7; D gene: TRBD1; clone size: -; V gene: TRBV7-6; CDR3 DNA: TGTGCCAGCAGCTTAGTAGGGGGACAGAACGAGGGGTACGAGCAGTACTTC; CDR3 protein: CASSLVGGQNEGYEQYF
J gene: TRBJ2-7; D gene: TRBD2; clone size: -; V gene: TRBV5-1; CDR3 DNA: TGCGCCAGCAGCTTGGGAGGACTAGCGAGTTACGAGCAGTACTTC; CDR3 protein: CASSLGGLASYEQYF
J gene: TRBJ2-2; D gene: -; clone size: -; V gene: TRBV19; CDR3 DNA: TGTGCCAGTAGTACAGGGCCGAACACCGGGGAGCTGTTTTTT; CDR3 protein: CASSTGPNTGELFF
J gene: TRBJ2-3; D gene: TRBD1; clone size: -; V gene: TRBV7-9; CDR3 DNA: TGTGCCAGCAGCTTGACAGGGGTTAGGACAGATACGCAGTATTTT; CDR3 protein: CASSLTGVRTDTQYF
J gene: TRBJ1-6; D gene: -; clone size: few; V gene: TRBV30; CDR3 DNA: TGTGCCTGGAGTGTACGGACACTTTATAATTCACCCCTCCACTTT; CDR3 protein: CAWSVRTLYNSPLHF
J gene: TRBJ2-3; D gene: TRBD1; clone size: -; V gene: TRBV7-6; CDR3 DNA: TGTGCCAGCAGCTTAGACTTAGGGGGCAACACAGATACGCAGTATTTT; CDR3 protein: CASSLDLGGNTDTQYF
J gene: TRBJ1-6; D gene: -; clone size: -; V gene: TRBV6-5; CDR3 DNA: TGTGCCAGCAGTTACTCGAGTGGCAGGGGAGGGTCACCCCTCCACTTT; CDR3 protein: CASSYSSGRGGSPLHF
J gene: TRBJ2-1; D gene: TRBD2; clone size: -; V gene: TRBV30; CDR3 DNA: TGTGCCTGGATTCCTAGCGGGAGTTGGGGCAATGAGCAGTTCTTC; CDR3 protein: CAWIPSGSWGNEQFF